Reported below is one TCR beta chain. Its specificity is unknown. Study-level points and caveats: Tumor Treg TCRs overlapped most with tumor naive CD4+ cells.

The ends were cut back, 10 bases at V and 8 bases at J, with 18 bases in the middle. Germline-derived CDR1 and CDR2 are MNHNS and SASEGT. CDR3 size: 13 residues. TCRdb fed the 5' RACE reads into MiXCR, producing one record per CDR3 protein. The sample includes roughly 8,600 distinct CDR3 sequences, around 53% seen only once; the top ten take about 5%. The rearrangement joins TRBV6-1 to TRBJ2-1; D is tentatively TRBD1 or TRBD2 (5 bases each). Input material: memory CD4+ T cells sorted from a lymph node. Subset: memory CD4+ T cells, CD4+CD45RO+CD25-. The sequence came from a female donor with breast cancer. CDR3 sequence (DNA): TGTGCCACGGGGCGGAACCCCCGCGATGAGCAGTTCTTC. Amino acids: CATGRNPRDEQFF.